Given below is one T cell receptor (beta chain) in context. The antigen it binds to is not known. No much larger clone exists at a distance of one base, and base qualities are not known. The entry originates in a study of cytotoxic CD8 clonotypes in ibrutinib-treated CLL (dated by TCRdb to the early 2020s). Broadly, across the study: The cohort included roughly 15 treatment-naive and under 13 relapsed/refractory patients; 17 to 18 were IGHV unmutated. Every sample from remission and from progressive disease was obtained while the patients were still on ibrutinib. Cryopreserved peripheral blood mononuclear cells were collected before treatment, at response, and at either disease progression or sustained remission. Samples at response were collected after a median of about 11 months of treatment, with a range of about 6 to 36 months. Longitudinal samples were obtainable from about 30% of the roughly 90 participants in the trial. Responses were partial in about 25 patients and complete in 2; after median 68 months follow-up, about 14 stayed in remission and roughly twelve progressed. On average, each sample yielded some 250,000 productive templates and tens of thousands of productive rearrangements. The paper as a whole reports these results and caveats: Public clonotypes were rare and either contracted or stayed stable during treatment, and the rise in clonality at ibrutinib response reflected the expansion of private clonotypes. Sustained-remission and progressing patients did not have matched sampling times, and lymph node repertoires were not examined. An increase in clonality was observed at ibrutinib response, with clonality remaining stable during sustained remission and falling back toward baseline at progression. Baseline clonality exceeded that of age-matched healthy donors and correlated strongly with circulating CD8+ T-cell counts.

For CDR1 and CDR2, the germline V gene lists ENHRY and SYGVKD. CDR3 length: 12 amino acids, cysteine to phenylalanine. CDR3 DNA is the only sequence kept; it has 36 bases, read in frame from the first base. Trimming takes 0 bases from V and 7 bases from J, and the germline ends sit 7 bases apart. Read against the paper, the sample's time point label means: around 25 months on ibrutinib. For TCR beta library preparation, 1.5 to 2 micrograms of genomic DNA was extracted from cryopreserved PBMCs. Longitudinal blood samples from CLL patients on ibrutinib monotherapy underwent high-throughput TCR beta sequencing. The patients took part in an open-label, single-center phase 2 trial of ibrutinib monotherapy. Each clonotype received, on average, about 10x coverage in deep resolution sequencing performed on a MiSeq, where the target depth lay between 1 in 1 million and 1 in 200,000 T cells. TCR beta libraries were generated with the immunoSEQ hsTCRB Kit. Concerning the study's data processing: Data were analyzed with ImmunoSEQ Data Assistant and ImmunoSEQ Analyzer, with V, D and J genes assigned per IMGT definitions. Clonality, which ranges from 0 to 1, was calculated as one minus the normalized Shannon entropy of productive rearrangement frequencies. Only overrepresented clonotypes making up at least 0.05% of each patient's repertoire were included in the public clonotype analysis. Some 14 age-matched healthy donor repertoires from immuneACCESS served as clonality controls. TCRdb retrieved this table from immuneACCESS and kept in-frame rearrangements only. Not all clones are present; in checked studies, unresolved V genes account for under half, and no reason is known for the remainder. From that table come the V and J calls and clone size; the DNA was used to work out D and trimming. Here the sample has 140,000 to 150,000 clones; around 76% occur a single time. In total, the top ten clones hold 5.1% of the sample.

The sequenced sample was PBMCs, obtained after 24 months of ibrutinib treatment. This clonotype was obtained from a human donor with chronic lymphocytic leukemia. The V and J segments used are TRBV10-3 and TRBJ2-7, with an unclear D gene assignment. The nucleotide sequence is given as TGTGCCATCAGTGAGTCGCTGGTAGAGCAGTACTTC. Translated, this is CAISESLVEQYF.